Presented here are 5 T cell receptor beta chains from one specimen sequenced in a study of T cell changes during pregnancy in multiple sclerosis. The repertoire was sequenced with immunoSEQ multiplex PCR; TCRdb's copy has only in-frame clones and lacks some. The sample carries roughly 49,000 clones, approximately 90% recorded once. Sample: CD4+ T cells from peripheral blood mononuclear cells, taken in the second trimester of pregnancy. The receptors come from a female donor in good health, enrolled as a control in a pregnancy study.

This clone was recorded only once. The rearrangement joins TRBV6-5 to TRBJ1-1; no clear D gene. The V and J ends lost 2 bases and 1 base respectively, with 5 bases between them. The CDR3 is 13 amino acids. Germline loops: CDR1 MNHEY, CDR2 SVGAGI. The CDR3, as DNA: TGTGCCAGCAGTTACGGCCAGAACACTGAAGCTTTCTTT. Protein product: CASSYGQNTEAFF.

This CDR3 reads CASILGQSSYEQYF. The CDR3 DNA sequence: TGTGCCAGCATTCTGGGACAGAGTTCCTACGAGCAGTACTTC. This chain connects TRBV2 to TRBJ2-7; 7 nucleotides match TRBD1. This CDR3 spans 14 amino acids. CDR1 SNHLY and CDR2 FYNNEI come from the germline V gene. Trimming at V came to 7 bases and at J to 1 base, leaving 7 bases not matched to a gene.

This chain joins TRBV30 and TRBJ1-4; 10 nucleotides agree with TRBD1. The CDR3 length is 15 residues. Germline V gene data show CDR1 as GTSNPN and CDR2 as SVGIG (reference sequence). The J segment lost 7 bases and the V segment lost 0 bases, leaving 5 bases of the junction unmatched. The CDR3 loop is CAWSVTGTGVEKLFF. In nucleotides, the CDR3 is TGTGCCTGGAGTGTAACCGGGACAGGGGTTGAAAAACTGTTTTTT.

The CDR3 region is CASSVFPPLANTGELFF. The CDR3 DNA reads as TGTGCCAGCAGCGTTTTTCCCCCACTAGCCAACACCGGGGAGCTGTTTTTT. The chain joins TRBV9 to TRBJ2-2; perhaps TRBD2 as D (6 bases). The CDR3 totals 17 residues. Germline values: CDR1 SGDLS, CDR2 YYNGEE. Trimming left V 2 bases short and J 2 bases short, with 16 bases between.

The rearrangement joins TRBV7-3 to TRBJ1-2; the D is unclear. The CDR3 has 13 residues. The germline V and J ends were trimmed by 5 bases and 7 bases, with 14 bases remaining between them. Per the germline V gene, CDR1 is SGHTA and CDR2 is FQGTGA. CDR3 protein: CASSPSGVGGYTF. CDR3 DNA: TGTGCCAGCAGCCCCTCCGGGGTCGGTGGCTACACCTTC.